What follows are 22 T cell receptor beta chains derived from one specimen sequenced in a study of B cell selection in AIRE deficiency. TCRdb's table, derived via immunoSEQ multiplex PCR, lists solely in-frame clones and lacks some. The repertoire holds 20,000 to 30,000 clones, approximately 96% seen once, with over 0.2% in the top ten. Conventional CD4 T cells were sorted as CD4+CD127+ cells. The sample comprised CD4+CD127+ conventional T cells sorted from PBMCs. The receptor source for this set is a human donor in good health.

The chain has TRBV5-1 and TRBJ2-3; 11 nucleotides align to TRBD2. CDR1 SGHRS and CDR2 YFSETQ come from the germline V gene. V lost 4 bases to trimming and J lost 6 bases; unmatched junction nucleotides: 10. The CDR3 is made up of 16 amino acids. CDR3 residues: CASSPLTSGAGDTQYF. CDR3 nucleotides: TGCGCCAGCAGCCCCTTGACTAGCGGGGCCGGGGATACGCAGTATTTT.

The J gene is TRBJ1-1, the V gene TRBV4-2; no clear D. The germline V gene encodes CDR1 LGHNA and CDR2 YNFKEQ. Trimming removed 4 bases at V and 3 bases at J, with 9 bases between. This CDR3 region has 13 residues. Here the CDR3 reads CASSPWMDTEAFF. The DNA for the CDR3 is TGTGCCAGCAGCCCGTGGATGGACACTGAAGCTTTCTTT.

This chain joins TRBV5-1 and TRBJ1-1; maybe TRBD1 (5 bases). Germline V lookup: CDR1 SGHRS, CDR2 YFSETQ. Trimming removed 4 bases at V and 1 base at J, with 11 bases between. CDR3 length: 14 amino acids. The CDR3 DNA reads TGCGCCAGCAGCACGACAGTAACGAACACTGAAGCTTTCTTT. Its protein product is CASSTTVTNTEAFF.

The genes are TRBV5-4 and TRBJ2-1, with TRBD1 matching over 7 bases. This CDR3 contains 13 residues. Trimming removed 4 bases from V and 14 bases from J; junction bases left unmatched: 12. Looked up from germline, CDR1 is SGHNT and CDR2 is YYREEE (reference sequence). The CDR3 loop reads CASSPADGTVKFF. The CDR3 region has the DNA TGTGCCAGCAGCCCAGCAGACGGGACAGTTAAGTTCTTC.

The chain couples TRBV28 to TRBJ2-2, with D perhaps matching TRBD2 (6 bases). V dropped 2 bases and J dropped 9 bases, with 13 bases sitting between them. The CDR3 loop spans 14 amino acids. The V gene's germline CDR1 is MDHEN and CDR2 SYDVKM. This CDR3 reads CASSLGGSMRELFF. Written as DNA, the CDR3 is TGTGCCAGCAGTTTAGGGGGGTCGATGAGGGAGCTGTTTTTT.

V usage is TRBV6-6 and J usage is TRBJ1-6; D unresolved. The CDR3 is 14 residues long. CDR1 is MNHNY, CDR2 SVGAGI, per germline (reference sequence). The V and J ends lost 4 bases and 5 bases respectively, with 9 bases between them. The CDR3 nucleotides read TGTGCCAGCAGTTTTCCAGGCGATAATTCACCCCTCCACTTT. This encodes CASSFPGDNSPLHF.

The J gene is TRBJ2-7, the V gene TRBV11-1; D unclear. Germline values: CDR1 SGHAT, CDR2 FQDESV (reference sequence). The CDR3 has 12 residues. V was cut by 5 bases and J by 0 bases, with 5 bases left in between. CDR3 in amino acids: CASSLSSYEQYF. DNA for the CDR3: TGTGCCAGCAGCCTGAGCTCCTACGAGCAGTACTTC. Based on the CDR3 plus reference TRBV11-1 and TRBJ2-7, the full variable domain is EAEVAQSPRYKITEKSQAVAFWCDPISGHATLYWYRQILGQGPELLVQFQDESVVDDSQLPKDRFSAERLKGVDSTLKIQPAELGDSAMYLCASSLSSYEQYFGPGTRLTVT.

This clone was counted a few times. The chain combines TRBV2 with TRBJ1-1; possible D gene TRBD1, 5 bases. CDR1 SNHLY and CDR2 FYNNEI come from the germline V gene. The V and J ends lost 6 bases and 11 bases respectively, with 13 bases between them. The CDR3 is 11 amino acids. The CDR3 bases are TGTGCCAGCAGGCTCAAAAGACAGGCTTTCTTT. This gives the protein CASRLKRQAFF. The variable domain in full, with the rest retrieved from reference TRBV2 and TRBJ1-1, is EPEVTQTPSHQVTQMGQEVILRCVPISNHLYFYWYRQILGQKVEFLVSFYNNEISEKSEIFDDQFSVERPDGSNFTLKIRSTKLEDSAMYFCASRLKRQAFFGQGTRLTVV.

The V and J genes are TRBV11-3 and TRBJ1-6; TRBD1 might be the D (6 bases). Germline V lookup: CDR1 SGHNT, CDR2 YENEEA. The germline V and J ends were trimmed by 0 bases and 8 bases, with 14 bases remaining between them. This CDR3 is 16 amino acids long. DNA for the CDR3: TGTGCCAGCAGCTTAGATAGGCAGGGGATTTATTCACCCCTCCACTTT. It encodes CASSLDRQGIYSPLHF.

The chain recombines TRBV5-1 with TRBJ1-1, with 8 bases that match TRBD1. The CDR3 contains 15 residues. The germline CDR1 and CDR2 sequences are SGHRS and YFSETQ. The V and J ends lost 2 bases and 5 bases, in that order; junction bases with no gene match: 8. In DNA form, the CDR3 reads TGCGCCAGCAGCTTATTTGGACAGGGAGATACTGAAGCTTTCTTT. It yields the protein CASSLFGQGDTEAFF.

The chain combines TRBV5-4 with TRBJ1-3; D is ambiguous. Trimming removed 4 bases at V and 0 bases at J, with 11 bases between. The CDR3 has 15 amino acids. Germline-derived CDR1 and CDR2 are SGHNT and YYREEE (reference sequence). Here the CDR3 DNA reads TGTGCCAGCAGCCCACAGCCCAACTCTGGAAACACCATATATTTT. Translation gives CASSPQPNSGNTIYF.

The chain employs TRBV4-3 and TRBJ2-2; 8 nucleotides align to TRBD2. Germline trimming cut 1 base from V and 2 bases from J; bases unmatched to any gene: 9. The CDR3 is made up of 18 amino acids. Germline CDR1 and CDR2: LGHNA and YSLEER. This chain's CDR3 is CASSQAWGLAGNTGELFF. In DNA form, the CDR3 reads TGCGCCAGCAGCCAAGCCTGGGGCCTAGCGGGTAACACCGGGGAGCTGTTTTTT.

This chain joins TRBV29-1 and TRBJ2-1; 12 bases match TRBD2. The germline CDR1 and CDR2 sequences are SQVTM and ANQGSEA. This CDR3 is built from 15 residues. V trimming: 7 bases; J trimming: 5 bases; junction bases outside the gene matches: 9. The CDR3 DNA follows: TGCAGCGCCGTAGGACTAGCGGGATCTAACAATGAGCAGTTCTTC. Amino acid sequence: CSAVGLAGSNNEQFF.

The genes are TRBV11-1 and TRBJ2-1; 8 bases are a match to TRBD2. The CDR3 is 16 residues long. Losses at the gene ends were 4 bases for V and 0 bases for J; bases not matched to a gene: 5. Germline CDR1 SGHAT, CDR2 FQDESV (reference sequence). The CDR3 bases are TGTGCCAGCAGCTCCTCGAGCGGGAGCTCCTACAATGAGCAGTTCTTC. Residues: CASSSSSGSSYNEQFF.

This chain links TRBV5-8 with TRBJ1-3; 8 bases agree with TRBD1. This CDR3 spans 17 amino acids. CDR1 is SGHTS and CDR2 is YDEGEE in the germline V gene. Losses at the gene ends were 7 bases for V and 4 bases for J; bases not matched to a gene: 16. In nucleotides, the CDR3 is TGTGCCAGCCCCTCCGGGACAGGAGGAATTCGAGGAAACACCATATATTTT. Encoded protein: CASPSGTGGIRGNTIYF.

This rearrangement joins TRBV7-2 to TRBJ2-7, with 7 bases lining up with TRBD2. Germline V lookup: CDR1 SGHTA, CDR2 FQGNSA. The junction had 13 bases not matched to a gene; V was cut back by 1 base and J by 7 bases. The CDR3 extends over 16 amino acids. The CDR3 reads CASSLEASGGFREQYF. Written as DNA, the CDR3 is TGTGCCAGCAGCTTAGAGGCTAGCGGCGGATTTAGGGAGCAGTACTTC.

The CDR3 region is CASSGRGRAGNTIYF. CDR3 coding DNA: TGTGCCAGCAGCGGCAGGGGTCGGGCTGGAAACACCATATATTTT. The rearrangement links TRBV9 to TRBJ1-3, with TRBD1 as a possible D gene (6 bases). Germline loops: CDR1 SGDLS, CDR2 YYNGEE. V lost 3 bases, J lost 2 bases, and 12 bases lay in between. CDR3 length: 15 residues.

CDR3 bases: TGTGCCAGCAGTTACCGAATGAACACTGAAGCTTTCTTT. Translating it yields CASSYRMNTEAFF. This chain connects TRBV6-5 to TRBJ1-1; no clear D gene. In germline, CDR1 is MNHEY, CDR2 SVGAGI. Trimming took 2 bases from V and 0 from J, leaving 4 bases between them. This CDR3 has 13 residues.

The J gene is TRBJ2-2, the V gene TRBV19, with D possibly being TRBD1 or TRBD2 (6 bases each). The germline V and J ends were trimmed by 4 bases and 2 bases, with 14 bases remaining between them. Germline V CDR1 and CDR2: LNHDA, SQIVND (reference sequence). The CDR3 consists of 16 residues. DNA for the CDR3: TGTGCCAGTAGTACGGGGGCCGGGGTTAACACCGGGGAGCTGTTTTTT. Translated, it gives CASSTGAGVNTGELFF.

The chain uses TRBV28 and TRBJ1-5, with D perhaps TRBD1 (5 bases). With 6 bases removed from V and 6 bases from J, the gap between germline ends came to 15 bases. CDR1 and CDR2 (germline): MDHEN, SYDVKM. This CDR3 has 14 residues. CDR3 amino acids: CASRRGGGGQPQHF. CDR3 nucleotides: TGTGCCAGCAGACGTGGGGGTGGAGGTCAGCCCCAGCATTTT.

The chain uses TRBV7-9 and TRBJ1-2; possible D gene TRBD1, 5 bases. The CDR3 contains 15 residues. Germline V lookup: CDR1 SEHNR, CDR2 FQNEAQ (reference sequence). Deletions cut 5 bases from V and 8 bases from J, with 21 bases between. As DNA, the CDR3 is TGTGCCAGCAGCCCCCAGGGACCGACTTTGAGCGGCTACACCTTC. It specifies CASSPQGPTLSGYTF.

The chain uses TRBV2 and TRBJ1-5; D might be TRBD1 (5 bases). This CDR3 spans 14 amino acids. From germline, CDR1 is SNHLY and CDR2 FYNNEI. Trimming shortened V by 4 bases and J by 7 bases, and 14 bases separated the two germline ends. This chain's CDR3 is CASSAGHSGQPQHF. The DNA of the CDR3 is TGTGCCAGCAGTGCGGGGCACTCAGGGCAGCCCCAGCATTTT. The whole variable domain, remainder taken from reference TRBV2 and TRBJ1-5, is EPEVTQTPSHQVTQMGQEVILRCVPISNHLYFYWYRQILGQKVEFLVSFYNNEISEKSEIFDDQFSVERPDGSNFTLKIRSTKLEDSAMYFCASSAGHSGQPQHFGDGTRLSIL.